This TCR beta chain emerged from a study of OX40 agonist ivuxolimab in advanced cancers. At the level of the study: Ivuxolimab is a fully human IgG2 antibody that activates OX40 (CD134). Ivuxolimab, which patients received intravenously every 2 weeks, was dosed at 0.01 to 10 mg/kg. Eligibility admitted prior anti-PD-1, anti-PD-L1 or anti-CTLA-4 therapy; 40% to 50% had some.

CDR3 size: 14 residues. Trimming shortened V by 7 bases and J by 2 bases, and 11 bases separated the two germline ends. From germline, CDR1 is MNHNS and CDR2 SASEGT. Method: immunoSEQ multiplex PCR; TCRdb's copy keeps in-frame clones and lacks some. The sample lists about 91,000 clones, under 90% seen once, with around 1.8% in the top ten. This chain links TRBV6-1 with TRBJ1-4, with no clear D. The specimen was CD4+ or CD8+ T cells sorted from blood, collected in a trial of the OX40 agonist ivuxolimab. This receptor was taken from an adult with an advanced solid tumor such as melanoma, head and neck, liver or kidney cancer. The DNA of the CDR3 is TGTGCCAGCACCGTCAGGCGCACTAATGAAAAACTGTTTTTT. It specifies CASTVRRTNEKLFF.